This T cell receptor beta chain appears in the sequencing data of a study of shared clonotypes between healthy human individuals (dated by TCRdb to 2018 to 2021). Background for the entire study: A few men and two women, aged 18 to 49 years, made up the cohort. For each donor, three plates each were used for CD4 naive and CD4 memory, two plates were used for CD8 naive, and one plate was used for CD8 memory. Blood TCR repertoires of four to six healthy adults were deeply sequenced to estimate repertoire size and the extent of clonotype sharing between individuals. To increase sequencing depth and limit assay-specific biases, TCR repertoire library preparation and sequencing were carried out by different laboratories using diverse techniques. Each donor's leukapheresis produced roughly between about 0.85 and 10 billion PBMCs.

Here is what the overall study found, with its caveats: The genetic and exposure-history diversity represented was limited by the small number of donors. Estimated clonotype richness was generally larger for naive than for memory subsets. Sharing across a few donors was observed for roughly 5% of naive CD4, 3% to 4% of naive CD8, about 2.5% of memory CD4, and about 0.4% of memory CD8 clonotypes. Sampling was restricted to blood, and TCR repertoires in tissue are likely to differ from TCR repertoires in blood. Compared with non-shared clonotypes, clonotypes shared by all four sorted-subset donors had higher generation probabilities. Pairwise subsampling indicated that sequencing depth was expected to affect the degree of clonotype sharing among donors. Even with the large sequencing depth, rarefaction of the sorted-subset datasets indicated that sequencing was incomplete.

As to this clone: Its antigen remains undetermined. No much larger clone exists at a distance of one base, and base qualities are not known.

Counted from cysteine to phenylalanine, this CDR3 has 15 amino acids. Only the CDR3 DNA stays, 45 bases, in frame from base 1. Trimming at the junction amounts to 4 bases on V and 6 bases on J, and the germline ends lie 19 bases apart. Reading the germline V gene (reference sequence) gives CDR1 SEHNR and CDR2 FQNEAQ. Using the deep immunoSEQ assay, TCR CDR3 regions were amplified from genomic DNA by multiplex PCR. Extracted genomic DNA from each cell subset was distributed evenly across all wells of several immunoSEQ 96-well plates, and each plate was treated as a replicate. Each replicate PCR for sorted subsets received about 210 ng genomic DNA, equal to tens of thousands of T cell genomes. Purified libraries were quantified with a Qubit 3.0 fluorometer, sized on a Bioanalyzer 2100, and re-quantified with the KAPA Library Quantification kit. Each immunoSEQ 96-well plate was sequenced on its own single-read 150-cycle Illumina NextSeq 550 flow cell. The paper's data handling went like this. The immunoSEQ output contained only junctional sequences without quality scores, so filtering could not match that applied to full-length reads. To assign V/J genes and CDR3, sequences were annotated using PyIR, a Python wrapper for IgBLAST v1.9, with IMGT germline references. Any read was removed if the V/J assignment was weak (E-value above 1e-6), the CDR3 was missing, or the read contained stop codons, out-of-frame junctions, or ambiguous translated residues. V3J clonotypes were defined as sequences sharing an identical inferred V gene, J gene, and CDR3 amino acid sequence. Percentage overlap between repertoires was calculated by dividing the number of shared unique clonotypes by the size of the smaller repertoire. RTK rarefaction, the Chao1 estimator, and Recon v2.1 estimates of unobserved clonotypes were used to assess repertoire richness. Generation probabilities were computed with OLGA for all TCRbeta clonotypes obtained by the gDNA method from a handful of donors. This is the immuneACCESS table as TCRdb keeps it, with only in-frame sequences that have V and J called. A part of the clones is gone; compared with another copy, unresolved V genes explain less than half, and the rest is unexplained. V, J and clone size reflect that table, while D and trimming were determined from the DNA. The sample table shows approximately 350,000 clones, and approximately 79% are seen once. 10% of the sample rests with the top ten.

The donors were healthy, HIV-negative adults with no recently reported acute infections or vaccinations. Only Caucasian adults living in Nashville, Tennessee, USA were represented among the donors. CD4+ T cells were enriched by magnetic negative selection, after which naive cells were positively selected on CD45RA and the negative fraction was taken as the memory subset. Blood was obtained by leukapheresis, after which PBMCs were separated by Ficoll-Histopaque density gradient centrifugation and cryopreserved in liquid nitrogen vapor phase. Analytical flow cytometry was used to check the purity and quantity of every magnetically sorted T cell population. Each sorted fraction had its genomic DNA isolated and then quantified by UV absorbance on a Nanodrop 2000c.

The sequenced material came from memory CD4+ T cells sorted from blood. What this sample's cell subset or site label stands for: CD45RA-negative fraction. The chain was built from TRBV7-9 and TRBJ2-7, and the D gene may be TRBD1, 6 bases matching. The sequence was collected from a man in his thirties or forties in good health. The CDR3 region reads CASSYPPLGQSEQYF. Read as DNA, the sequence is TGTGCCAGCAGCTACCCACCCTTGGGACAATCCGAGCAGTACTTC.